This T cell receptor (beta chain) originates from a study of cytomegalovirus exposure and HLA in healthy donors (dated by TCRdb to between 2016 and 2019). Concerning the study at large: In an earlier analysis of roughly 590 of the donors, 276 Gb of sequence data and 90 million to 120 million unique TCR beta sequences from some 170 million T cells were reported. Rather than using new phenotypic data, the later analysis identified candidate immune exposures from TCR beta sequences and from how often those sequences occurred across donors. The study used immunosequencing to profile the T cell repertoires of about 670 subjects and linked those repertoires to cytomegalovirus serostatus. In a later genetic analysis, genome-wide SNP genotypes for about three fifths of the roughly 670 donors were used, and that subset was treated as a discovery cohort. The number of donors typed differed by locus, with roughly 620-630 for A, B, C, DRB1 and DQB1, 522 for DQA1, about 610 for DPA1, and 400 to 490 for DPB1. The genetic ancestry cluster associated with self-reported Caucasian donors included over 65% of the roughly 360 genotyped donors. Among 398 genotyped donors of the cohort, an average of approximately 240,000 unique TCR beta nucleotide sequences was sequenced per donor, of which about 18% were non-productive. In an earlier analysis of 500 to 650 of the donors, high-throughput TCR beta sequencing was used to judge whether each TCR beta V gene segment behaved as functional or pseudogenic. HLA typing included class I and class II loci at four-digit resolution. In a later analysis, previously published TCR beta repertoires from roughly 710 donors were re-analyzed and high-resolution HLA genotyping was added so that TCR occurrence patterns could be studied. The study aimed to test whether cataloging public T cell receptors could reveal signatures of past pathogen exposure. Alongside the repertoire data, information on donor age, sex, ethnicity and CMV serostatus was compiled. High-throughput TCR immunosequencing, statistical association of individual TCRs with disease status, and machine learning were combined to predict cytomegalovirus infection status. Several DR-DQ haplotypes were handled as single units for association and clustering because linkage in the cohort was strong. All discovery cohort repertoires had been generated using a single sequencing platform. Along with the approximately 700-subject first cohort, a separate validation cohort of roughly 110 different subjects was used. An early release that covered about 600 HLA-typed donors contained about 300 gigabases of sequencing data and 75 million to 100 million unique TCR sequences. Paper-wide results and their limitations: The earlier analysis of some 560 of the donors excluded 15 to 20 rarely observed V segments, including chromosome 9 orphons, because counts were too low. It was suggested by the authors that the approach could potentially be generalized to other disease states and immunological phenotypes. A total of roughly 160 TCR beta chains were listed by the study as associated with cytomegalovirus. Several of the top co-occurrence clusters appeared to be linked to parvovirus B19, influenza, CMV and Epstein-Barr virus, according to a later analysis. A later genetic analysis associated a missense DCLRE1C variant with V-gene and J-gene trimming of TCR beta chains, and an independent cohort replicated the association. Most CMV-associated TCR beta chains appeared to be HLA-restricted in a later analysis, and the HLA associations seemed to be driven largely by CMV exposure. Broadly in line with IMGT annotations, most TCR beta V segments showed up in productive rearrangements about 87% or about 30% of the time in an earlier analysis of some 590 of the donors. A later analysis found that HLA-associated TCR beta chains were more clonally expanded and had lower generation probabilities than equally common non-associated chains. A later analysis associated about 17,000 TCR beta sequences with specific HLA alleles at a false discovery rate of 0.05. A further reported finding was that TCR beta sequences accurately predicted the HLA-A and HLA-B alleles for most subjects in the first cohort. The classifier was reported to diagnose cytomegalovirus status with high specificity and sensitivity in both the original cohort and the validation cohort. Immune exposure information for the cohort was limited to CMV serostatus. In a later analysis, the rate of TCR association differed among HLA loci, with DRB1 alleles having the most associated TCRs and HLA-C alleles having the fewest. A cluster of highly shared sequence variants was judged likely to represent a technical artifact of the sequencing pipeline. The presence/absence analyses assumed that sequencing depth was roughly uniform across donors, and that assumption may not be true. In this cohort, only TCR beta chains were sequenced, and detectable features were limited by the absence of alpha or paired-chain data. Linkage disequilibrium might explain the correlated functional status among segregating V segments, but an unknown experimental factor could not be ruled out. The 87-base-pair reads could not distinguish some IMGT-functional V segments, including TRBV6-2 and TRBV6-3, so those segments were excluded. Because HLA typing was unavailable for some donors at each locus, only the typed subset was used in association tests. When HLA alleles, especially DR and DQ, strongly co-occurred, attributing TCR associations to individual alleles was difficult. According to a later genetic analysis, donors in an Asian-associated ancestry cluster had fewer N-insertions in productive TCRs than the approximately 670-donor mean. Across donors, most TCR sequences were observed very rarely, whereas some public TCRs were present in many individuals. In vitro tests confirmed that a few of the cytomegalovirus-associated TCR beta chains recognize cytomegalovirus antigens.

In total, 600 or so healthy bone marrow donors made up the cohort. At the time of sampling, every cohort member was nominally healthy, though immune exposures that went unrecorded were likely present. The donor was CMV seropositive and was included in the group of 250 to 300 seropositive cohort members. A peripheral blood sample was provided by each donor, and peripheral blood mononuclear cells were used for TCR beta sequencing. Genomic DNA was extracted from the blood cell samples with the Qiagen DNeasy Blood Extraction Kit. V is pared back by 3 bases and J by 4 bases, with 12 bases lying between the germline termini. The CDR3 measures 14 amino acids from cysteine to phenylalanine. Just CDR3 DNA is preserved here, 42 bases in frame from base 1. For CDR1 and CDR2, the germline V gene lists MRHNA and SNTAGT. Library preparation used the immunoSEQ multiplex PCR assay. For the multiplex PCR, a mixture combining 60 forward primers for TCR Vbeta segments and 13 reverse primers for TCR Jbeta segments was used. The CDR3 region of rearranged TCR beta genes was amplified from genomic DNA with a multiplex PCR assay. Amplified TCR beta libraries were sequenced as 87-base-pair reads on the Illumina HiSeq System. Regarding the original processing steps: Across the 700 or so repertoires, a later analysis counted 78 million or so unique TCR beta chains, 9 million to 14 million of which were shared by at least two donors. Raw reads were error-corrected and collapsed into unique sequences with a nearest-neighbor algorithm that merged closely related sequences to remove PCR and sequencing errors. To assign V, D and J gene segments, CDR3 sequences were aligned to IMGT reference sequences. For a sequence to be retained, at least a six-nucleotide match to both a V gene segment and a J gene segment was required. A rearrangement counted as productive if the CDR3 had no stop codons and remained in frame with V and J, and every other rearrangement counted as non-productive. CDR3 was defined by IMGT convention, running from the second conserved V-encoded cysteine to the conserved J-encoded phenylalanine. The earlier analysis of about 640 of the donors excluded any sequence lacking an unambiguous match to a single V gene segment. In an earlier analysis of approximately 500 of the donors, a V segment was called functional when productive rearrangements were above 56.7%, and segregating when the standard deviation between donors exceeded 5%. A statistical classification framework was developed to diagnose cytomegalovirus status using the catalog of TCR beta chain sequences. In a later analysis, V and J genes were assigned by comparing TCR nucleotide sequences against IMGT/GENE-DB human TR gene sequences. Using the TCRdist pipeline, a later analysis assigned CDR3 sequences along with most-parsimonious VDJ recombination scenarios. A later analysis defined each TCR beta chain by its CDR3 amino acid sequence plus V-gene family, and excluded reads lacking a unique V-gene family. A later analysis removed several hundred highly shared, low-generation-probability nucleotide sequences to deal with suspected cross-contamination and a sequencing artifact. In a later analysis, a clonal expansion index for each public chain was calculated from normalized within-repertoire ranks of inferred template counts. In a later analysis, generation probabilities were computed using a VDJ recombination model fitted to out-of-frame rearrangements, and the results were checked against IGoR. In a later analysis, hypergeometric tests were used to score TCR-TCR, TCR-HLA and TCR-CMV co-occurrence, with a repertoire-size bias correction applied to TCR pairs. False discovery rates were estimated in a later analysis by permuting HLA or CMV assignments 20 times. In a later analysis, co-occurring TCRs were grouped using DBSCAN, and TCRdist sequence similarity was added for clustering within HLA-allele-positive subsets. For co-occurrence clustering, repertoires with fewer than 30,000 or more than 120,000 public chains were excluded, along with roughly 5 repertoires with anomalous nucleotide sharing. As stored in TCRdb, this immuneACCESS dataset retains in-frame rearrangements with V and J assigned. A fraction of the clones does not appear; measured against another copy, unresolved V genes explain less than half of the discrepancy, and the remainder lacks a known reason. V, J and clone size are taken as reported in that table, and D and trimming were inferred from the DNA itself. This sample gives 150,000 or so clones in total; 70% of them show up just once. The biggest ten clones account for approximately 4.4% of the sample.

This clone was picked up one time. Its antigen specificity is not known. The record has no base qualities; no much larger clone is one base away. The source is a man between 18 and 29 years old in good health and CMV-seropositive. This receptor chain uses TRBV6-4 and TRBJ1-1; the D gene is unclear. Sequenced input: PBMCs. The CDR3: CASSENWWSTEAFF. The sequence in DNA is TGTGCCAGCAGTGAAAATTGGTGGAGCACTGAAGCTTTCTTT.